These T cell receptor beta chains were read from a single sample in a study of shared clonotypes between healthy human individuals. Profiled with immunoSEQ multiplex PCR; TCRdb holds only in-frame clones, not every one. Of about 510,000 clones detected, about three quarters appear once; the ten largest clones hold around 13%. Sequencing input: PBMCs. All receptors come from a woman between 35 and 50 years old in good health. Some clones in this sample may be carry-over from other donors' samples. Both conserved end residues are part of each CDR3. D genes are given only for firm matches. Size tells how often a clone was seen (once, few, many) or the class of an expanded clone, and some rows leave it out.

CDR3 DNA: TGTGCCAGCAGCGGACTAGCGGGAGCTGCTGAGCAGTTCTTC; CDR3 protein: CASSGLAGAAEQFF; clone size: -; V gene: TRBV6-4; D gene: TRBD2; CDR3 length: 14; J gene: TRBJ2-1
CDR3 DNA: TGTGCCAGTAGTATCGGGACAGGGGTGTGGGAGCAGTACTTC; CDR3 protein: CASSIGTGVWEQYF; clone size: few; V gene: TRBV19; D gene: TRBD1; CDR3 length: 14; J gene: TRBJ2-7
CDR3 DNA: TGTGCCTGGAGTGTAGATAGGGGGCCGGGTGGCTACACCTTC; CDR3 protein: CAWSVDRGPGGYTF; clone size: once; V gene: TRBV30; D gene: TRBD1; CDR3 length: 14; J gene: TRBJ1-2
CDR3 DNA: TGTGCCAGCAGCAAGACGGGGGAGAAGTATAGCAATCAGCCCCAGCATTTT; CDR3 protein: CASSKTGEKYSNQPQHF; clone size: -; V gene: TRBV21-1; D gene: -; CDR3 length: 17; J gene: TRBJ1-5
CDR3 DNA: TGTGCCAGCCACCCGGGACTAGCGGGACAAGAGACCCAGTACTTC; CDR3 protein: CASHPGLAGQETQYF; clone size: few; V gene: TRBV6-6; D gene: TRBD2; CDR3 length: 15; J gene: TRBJ2-5
CDR3 DNA: TGTGCCAGCAGCTTTCTGACAGGGCGTTCCACTGAAGCTTTCTTT; CDR3 protein: CASSFLTGRSTEAFF; clone size: -; V gene: TRBV7-9; D gene: TRBD1; CDR3 length: 15; J gene: TRBJ1-1
CDR3 DNA: TGTGCCAGCAGCTTGACAGGGGACAATGAGCAGTTCTTC; CDR3 protein: CASSLTGDNEQFF; clone size: -; V gene: TRBV5-8; D gene: TRBD1; CDR3 length: 13; J gene: TRBJ2-1
CDR3 DNA: TGTGCCTGGACCCGAGGGGGCGGGAGGGCCGCCGAGCAGTACTTC; CDR3 protein: CAWTRGGGRAAEQYF; clone size: -; V gene: TRBV30; D gene: TRBD2; CDR3 length: 15; J gene: TRBJ2-7
CDR3 DNA: TGTGCCAGCAGGTGGGACCAGTACAATGAGCAGTTCTTC; CDR3 protein: CASRWDQYNEQFF; clone size: -; V gene: TRBV6-5; D gene: -; CDR3 length: 13; J gene: TRBJ2-1
CDR3 DNA: TGTGCCAGCAGCTTACCATGGGGGTATCCGCAGGCTACGCAGTATTTT; CDR3 protein: CASSLPWGYPQATQYF; clone size: once; V gene: TRBV7-9; D gene: -; CDR3 length: 16; J gene: TRBJ2-3
CDR3 DNA: TGTGCCTGGACGGGCCCCTGGGGGGACGAGCAGTACTTC; CDR3 protein: CAWTGPWGDEQYF; clone size: -; V gene: TRBV30; D gene: -; CDR3 length: 13; J gene: TRBJ2-7
CDR3 DNA: TGTGCCAGCAGCGGGGACCTCTATGGCTACACCTTC; CDR3 protein: CASSGDLYGYTF; clone size: once; V gene: TRBV9; D gene: -; CDR3 length: 12; J gene: TRBJ1-2
CDR3 DNA: TGTGCCAGCAGCGTAGAACTGCTACCCTACGAGCAGTACTTC; CDR3 protein: CASSVELLPYEQYF; clone size: few; V gene: TRBV9; D gene: -; CDR3 length: 14; J gene: TRBJ2-7
CDR3 DNA: TGCGCCAGCAGCTTGACGGCAGGGGGTCCGGCCGAGCAGTACTTC; CDR3 protein: CASSLTAGGPAEQYF; clone size: -; V gene: TRBV5-1; D gene: TRBD1; CDR3 length: 15; J gene: TRBJ2-7
CDR3 DNA: TGTGCCAGACTTCTTCCCGCAGGGGGCCGGGAGACCCAGTACTTC; CDR3 protein: CARLLPAGGRETQYF; clone size: -; V gene: TRBV2; D gene: TRBD1; CDR3 length: 15; J gene: TRBJ2-5
CDR3 DNA: TGTGCCAGCAGTCCACTAACCCGGGGGGACATTCAGTACTTC; CDR3 protein: CASSPLTRGDIQYF; clone size: -; V gene: TRBV6-6; D gene: TRBD2; CDR3 length: 14; J gene: TRBJ2-4
CDR3 DNA: TGTGCCAGCAGCTTAGAGGGAGGCGAGCAGTACTTC; CDR3 protein: CASSLEGGEQYF; clone size: -; V gene: TRBV7-9; D gene: -; CDR3 length: 12; J gene: TRBJ2-7
CDR3 DNA: TGTGCCAGCAGTCCCCATCTAGCGGGAGGGCGGAATGAGCAGTTCTTC; CDR3 protein: CASSPHLAGGRNEQFF; clone size: -; V gene: TRBV6-6; D gene: TRBD2; CDR3 length: 16; J gene: TRBJ2-1
CDR3 DNA: TGTGCCAGCTCACCCTCAGGGGGCCGAACCGGGGAGCTGTTTTTT; CDR3 protein: CASSPSGGRTGELFF; clone size: -; V gene: TRBV18; D gene: TRBD1; CDR3 length: 15; J gene: TRBJ2-2
CDR3 DNA: TGTGCCAGCAGCCACAACCTGGGGAAGGATCAGCCCCAGCATTTT; CDR3 protein: CASSHNLGKDQPQHF; clone size: -; V gene: TRBV5-6; D gene: -; CDR3 length: 15; J gene: TRBJ1-5
CDR3 DNA: TGTGCCAGCAGTTTGTCTGGACAGGGGAATCAGCCCCAGCATTTT; CDR3 protein: CASSLSGQGNQPQHF; clone size: -; V gene: TRBV27; D gene: TRBD1; CDR3 length: 15; J gene: TRBJ1-5
CDR3 DNA: TGCGCCAGCAGCAGGGGCCCGACAGGGGCCCAAAACATTCAGTACTTC; CDR3 protein: CASSRGPTGAQNIQYF; clone size: -; V gene: TRBV4-3; D gene: TRBD1; CDR3 length: 16; J gene: TRBJ2-4